The 27 T cell receptor beta chains given below trace back to one sample, sequenced in a study of PD-1 blockade in classical Hodgkin lymphoma. After autologous stem cell transplantation all patients relapsed, and prior brentuximab vedotin exposure differed between cohorts. TCRdb's copy holds only in-frame clones and misses some; the assay was immunoSEQ multiplex PCR. The sample lists 41,000 or so clones, about 74% occurring once. Sequences were derived from peripheral blood mononuclear cells (PBMCs), sampled at baseline. These receptors all come from a human donor with classical Hodgkin lymphoma.

The chain employs TRBV7-2 and TRBJ2-1; D not resolved. V gave up 3 bases and J gave up 8 bases, with 8 bases separating them. The CDR3 length is 12 residues. Germline V gene sequence: CDR1 SGHTA, CDR2 FQGNSA. The CDR3 nucleotides read TGTGCCAGCAGCTTGCTCGAGGATGAGCAGTTCTTC. This encodes CASSLLEDEQFF. Full variable domain (rest looked up from reference TRBV7-2 and TRBJ2-1): GAGVSQSPSNKVTEKGKDVELRCDPISGHTALYWYRQSLGQGLEFLIYFQGNSAPDKSGLPSDRFSAERTGGSVSTLTIQRTQQEDSAVYLCASSLLEDEQFFGPGTRLTVL.

The genes are TRBV6-1 and TRBJ2-7; 9 nucleotides align to TRBD1. Trimming at V came to 3 bases and at J to 2 bases, leaving 11 bases not matched to a gene. The CDR3 consists of 17 residues. Germline CDR1 is MNHNS and CDR2 is SASEGT. CDR3 in amino acids: CASSDSRTGGWTYEQYF. CDR3 in DNA: TGTGCCAGCAGTGATTCCAGAACAGGGGGCTGGACCTACGAGCAGTACTTC.

The chain uses TRBV7-2 and TRBJ1-2; TRBD1 might be the D (6 bases). This CDR3 has 14 residues. V gave up 5 bases and J gave up 4 bases, with 14 bases separating them. Germline CDR1 and CDR2: SGHTA and FQGNSA. The chain's CDR3 is CASSRDTGPYGYTF. The DNA for the CDR3 is TGTGCCAGCAGCCGCGACACAGGGCCCTATGGCTACACCTTC.

The chain is built from TRBV19 and TRBJ2-6; perhaps TRBD1 as D (6 bases). The V end was cut by 6 bases, the J end by 2 bases, with 17 bases between. This CDR3 has 17 amino acids. CDR1 and CDR2 (germline): LNHDA, SQIVND (reference sequence). DNA for the CDR3: TGTGCCAGTAGCCTATTACAGGGAGAGGCTGGGGCCAACGTCCTGACTTTC. Protein product: CASSLLQGEAGANVLTF. Drawing the rest from reference TRBV19 and TRBJ2-6, the complete variable domain is DGGITQSPKYLFRKEGQNVTLSCEQNLNHDAMYWYRQDPGQGLRLIYYSQIVNDFQKGDIAEGYSVSREKKESFPLTVTSAQKNPTAFYLCASSLLQGEAGANVLTFGAGSRLTVL.

The chain couples TRBV27 to TRBJ2-3; 7 positions agree with TRBD2. Per germline, CDR1 MNHEY and CDR2 SMNVEV (reference sequence). The CDR3 length is 21 residues. Germline trimming cut 2 bases from V and 0 bases from J; bases unmatched to any gene: 20. DNA of the CDR3: TGTGCCAGCAGTTTAGACCCCCCGATTTGGGGCGGGAGTAAAAGCACAGATACGCAGTATTTT. Translated: CASSLDPPIWGGSKSTDTQYF.

This chain links TRBV6-1 with TRBJ2-5; the D gene is possibly TRBD2 (5 bases). V was shortened by 0 bases and J by 4 bases, with 12 bases between the two germline ends. Germline lookup yields CDR1 MNHNS and CDR2 SASEGT. CDR3 length: 15 amino acids. The CDR3 region has the DNA TGTGCCAGCAGTGAAGCGAGGGCAGTGGGAGAGACCCAGTACTTC. It specifies CASSEARAVGETQYF.

Details on this clone: The germline gene is not matched at one end of the junction; a read error may be the cause. Here the CDR3 DNA reads TGTGCCACTACTACTGGGGACCCCCCTCGTTTACTCTTC. Amino acids: CATTTGDPPRLLF. The genes are TRBV6-1 and TRBJ2-1; the D gene could be TRBD1 or TRBD2 (5 bases each). The CDR3 is 13 amino acids. Germline loops: CDR1 MNHNS, CDR2 SASEGT.

V gene TRBV18 combines with J gene TRBJ1-5, with TRBD1 identical over 10 bases. CDR3 length: 15 residues. Germline V gene data show CDR1 as KGHSH and CDR2 as LQKENI. After removal of 6 bases from V and 4 bases from J, the junction contained 6 bases not matched to a gene. The CDR3 coding sequence is TGTGCCAGCTCGGGACAGGGGAATTTAAATCAGCCCCAGCATTTT. Protein product: CASSGQGNLNQPQHF.

The chain has TRBV28 and TRBJ1-1; D call uncertain. Germline CDR1 is MDHEN and CDR2 is SYDVKM. The V and J ends lost 0 bases and 8 bases respectively, with 7 bases between them. The CDR3 sequence is 12 residues long. This CDR3 reads CASSLWGFEAFF. The CDR3 region has the DNA TGTGCCAGCAGTTTATGGGGCTTCGAAGCTTTCTTT.

The chain carries TRBV27 and TRBJ1-1; D is possibly TRBD1 (5 bases). The CDR3 sequence is 15 residues long. Germline V gene data show CDR1 as MNHEY and CDR2 as SMNVEV (reference sequence). V was clipped by 0 bases and J by 1 base, with 9 bases between them. The chain's CDR3 is CASSLSGGSNTEAFF. The CDR3 DNA sequence: TGTGCCAGCAGTTTATCGGGGGGTTCGAACACTGAAGCTTTCTTT.

This clone was detected only a few times. The J gene is TRBJ1-1, the V gene TRBV7-2, with TRBD1 as a possible D gene (5 bases). The V end lost 4 bases, the J end lost 1 base, and 7 bases lay between the germline ends. The CDR3 covers 13 residues. The germline V gene encodes CDR1 SGHTA and CDR2 FQGNSA. The CDR3: CASSWTWNTEAFF. As DNA, the CDR3 is TGTGCCAGCAGCTGGACATGGAACACTGAAGCTTTCTTT.

The chain uses TRBV18 and TRBJ2-6; perhaps D is TRBD1 or TRBD2 (5 bases each). The V gene's germline CDR1 is KGHSH and CDR2 LQKENI. The CDR3 runs 16 residues. V was cut by 3 bases and J by 3 bases, with 12 bases left in between. CDR3 nucleotide sequence: TGTGCCAGCTCACCCGGGGCGAGGGGTGGGGCCAACGTCCTGACTTTC. It specifies CASSPGARGGANVLTF.

The chain is built from TRBV6-5 and TRBJ1-3, with D perhaps TRBD1 (5 bases). The CDR3 has 15 amino acids. Germline V gives CDR1 MNHEY, CDR2 SVGAGI. V lost 4 bases, J lost 0 bases, and 10 bases lay in between. The CDR3 region is CASSSTGSSGNTIYF. In DNA, the CDR3 is TGTGCCAGCAGTTCTACAGGTAGCTCTGGAAACACCATATATTTT.

The V gene is TRBV11-2, the J gene TRBJ1-3; the match to TRBD1 covers 9 bases. Germline V gene sequence: CDR1 SGHAT, CDR2 FQNNGV. The CDR3 runs 17 residues. The V segment lost 7 bases and the J segment 4 bases; nucleotides outside the gene matches: 14. CDR3 protein: CASIRSRTGVDGNTIYF. CDR3 nucleotide sequence: TGTGCCAGCATCCGTAGTAGGACAGGGGTGGACGGAAACACCATATATTTT.

V and J are TRBV27 and TRBJ1-1; TRBD1 matches at 9 bases. V shed 1 base, J shed 2 bases, and the junction held 5 bases outside the gene matches. This CDR3 is built from 16 residues. Germline loops: CDR1 MNHEY, CDR2 SMNVEV (reference sequence). The CDR3 nucleotides read TGTGCCAGCAGTTTATGGACAGGGGCCCCTAACACTGAAGCTTTCTTT. Translated, it gives CASSLWTGAPNTEAFF.

Only a few counts were recorded for this clone. The rearrangement joins TRBV19 to TRBJ1-1; TRBD1 matches 7 bases. The CDR3 is 14 amino acids. The ends lost 5 bases at V and 2 bases at J; junction bases unmatched: 5. Germline V gene data show CDR1 as LNHDA and CDR2 as SQIVND (reference sequence). The CDR3 nucleotides are TGTGCCAGTAGTCCGACAGGGAGAAACACTGAAGCTTTCTTT. Its protein is CASSPTGRNTEAFF. Full variable domain (missing parts from reference TRBV19 and TRBJ1-1): DGGITQSPKYLFRKEGQNVTLSCEQNLNHDAMYWYRQDPGQGLRLIYYSQIVNDFQKGDIAEGYSVSREKKESFPLTVTSAQKNPTAFYLCASSPTGRNTEAFFGQGTRLTVV.

The chain carries TRBV5-4 and TRBJ2-7, with D unclear. The CDR3 runs 13 residues. Trimming cost V 0 bases and J 3 bases, with 7 bases left between them. Per the germline V gene, CDR1 is SGHNT and CDR2 is YYREEE (reference sequence). For the CDR3, the DNA is TGTGCCAGCAGCTTGGATAGGATCTACGAGCAGTACTTC. This sequence encodes CASSLDRIYEQYF.

The count of this clone is one. This chain joins TRBV6-8 and TRBJ2-1, with 9 bases matching TRBD2. Germline V CDR1 and CDR2: MNHGY, SAAAGT. CDR3 size: 16 residues. V was clipped by 6 bases and J by 10 bases; unmatched bases: 16. The CDR3: CASRPQTSGRAREQFF. Written as DNA, the CDR3 is TGTGCCAGCAGACCACAAACTAGCGGGCGAGCTCGGGAGCAGTTCTTC.

In its sample, this clone was seen once. The V call is TRBV18, the J call TRBJ2-2; 7 nucleotides line up with TRBD1. Germline V gene sequence: CDR1 KGHSH, CDR2 LQKENI. This CDR3 has 15 residues. Trimming cost V 1 base and J 5 bases; bases outside gene matches: 4. CDR3 DNA: TGTGCCAGCTCACCACAGGGGGCGGTTACCGGGGAGCTGTTTTTT. Translation: CASSPQGAVTGELFF.

This chain joins TRBV7-3 and TRBJ2-7; D tentatively fits TRBD1 or TRBD2 (6 bases each). Trimming left V 5 bases short and J 0 bases short, with 14 bases between. Germline V gene sequence: CDR1 SGHTA, CDR2 FQGTGA. The CDR3 sequence is 15 residues long. The CDR3 DNA reads as TGTGCCAGCAGCCTTGTCGGGGGCAACTCCTACGAGCAGTACTTC. Its translation: CASSLVGGNSYEQYF.

This chain links TRBV7-3 with TRBJ2-2; D is uncertain. The V gene lost 5 bases and the J gene lost 7 bases, with 11 bases spanning the gap. The CDR3 spans 13 residues. Germline V gives CDR1 SGHTA, CDR2 FQGTGA. This CDR3 reads CASSLLGNGELFF. The CDR3 DNA follows: TGTGCCAGCAGCCTCCTGGGGAACGGGGAGCTGTTTTTT.

This chain connects TRBV27 to TRBJ2-1, with 15 bases matching TRBD2. The junction had 7 bases not matched to a gene; V was cut back by 5 bases and J by 8 bases. The germline gives CDR1 MNHEY, CDR2 SMNVEV (reference sequence). The CDR3 is 16 residues long. The CDR3 is CASSPGLAGGSHEQFF. DNA of the CDR3: TGTGCCAGCAGTCCTGGACTAGCGGGAGGGTCCCATGAGCAGTTCTTC.

The table lists this clone with a count of one. This chain connects TRBV10-3 to TRBJ1-2; the match to TRBD1 covers 7 bases. Germline CDR1 ENHRY, CDR2 SYGVKD. The V segment lost 6 bases and the J segment 0 bases; nucleotides outside the gene matches: 13. The CDR3 has 17 amino acids. CDR3 loop: CAIRTIGTDNSNYGYTF. CDR3 DNA: TGTGCCATCAGAACAATCGGGACAGACAACTCTAACTATGGCTACACCTTC.

The CDR3: CASTPTGEGAFNYGYTF. CDR3 nucleotides: TGTGCCAGCACCCCCACCGGGGAGGGGGCTTTTAACTATGGCTACACCTTC. The gene calls are TRBV28 and TRBJ1-2; TRBD1 matches 7 bases. Trimming took 7 bases from V and 1 from J; bases not matched to a gene: 15. Germline V gene data show CDR1 as MDHEN and CDR2 as SYDVKM. This CDR3 spans 17 amino acids.

The chain employs TRBV10-1 and TRBJ2-5, with TRBD1 as a possible D gene (5 bases). V was clipped by 3 bases and J by 1 base, with 6 bases between them. Germline V gene lookup returns CDR1 WNHNN and CDR2 SYGVQD (reference sequence). The CDR3 sequence is 13 residues long. CDR3 sequence reads: CASSDRAQETQYF. CDR3 coding DNA: TGCGCCAGCAGTGACAGGGCCCAAGAGACCCAGTACTTC.

V gene TRBV4-3 combines with J gene TRBJ2-3; a possible D gene is TRBD2 (5 bases). Germline assignment: CDR1 LGHNA and CDR2 YSLEER. V gave up 0 bases and J gave up 2 bases, with 9 bases separating them. The CDR3 is 15 amino acids. CDR3 amino acids: CASSQDEGATDTQYF. The CDR3 region has the DNA TGCGCCAGCAGCCAAGATGAGGGAGCCACAGATACGCAGTATTTT.

This chain links TRBV29-1 with TRBJ1-5, with 8 nucleotides matching TRBD1. Losses at the gene ends were 7 bases for V and 6 bases for J; bases not matched to a gene: 8. In germline, CDR1 is SQVTM, CDR2 ANQGSEA. This CDR3 spans 13 amino acids. CDR3 loop: CSATGVGGQPQHF. The CDR3 nucleotides read TGCAGCGCGACAGGGGTAGGAGGTCAGCCCCAGCATTTT.